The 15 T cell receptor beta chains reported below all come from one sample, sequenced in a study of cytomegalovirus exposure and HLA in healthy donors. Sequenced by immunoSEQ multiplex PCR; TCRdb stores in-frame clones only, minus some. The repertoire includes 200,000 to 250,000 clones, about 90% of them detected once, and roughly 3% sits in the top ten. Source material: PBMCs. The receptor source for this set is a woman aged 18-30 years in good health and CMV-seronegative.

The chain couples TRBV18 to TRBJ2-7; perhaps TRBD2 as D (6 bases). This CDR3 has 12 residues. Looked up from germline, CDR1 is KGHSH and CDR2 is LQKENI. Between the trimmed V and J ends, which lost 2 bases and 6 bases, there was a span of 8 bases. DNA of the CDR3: TGTGCCAGCTCACCATTGGGGGGCGAGCAGTACTTC. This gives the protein CASSPLGGEQYF.

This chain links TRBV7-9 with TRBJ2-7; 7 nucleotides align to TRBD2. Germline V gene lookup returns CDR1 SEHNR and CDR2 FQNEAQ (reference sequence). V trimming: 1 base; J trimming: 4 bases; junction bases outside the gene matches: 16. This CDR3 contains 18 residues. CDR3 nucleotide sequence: TGTGCCAGCAGCTTAGAGCCCTTTTTTGCGGGGGTATCATACGAGCAGTACTTC. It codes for CASSLEPFFAGVSYEQYF.

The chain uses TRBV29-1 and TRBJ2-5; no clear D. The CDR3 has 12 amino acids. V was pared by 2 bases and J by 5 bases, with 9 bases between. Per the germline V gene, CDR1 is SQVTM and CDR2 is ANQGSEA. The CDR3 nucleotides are TGCAGCGTTGAACACCTACGGGAGACCCAGTACTTC. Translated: CSVEHLRETQYF.

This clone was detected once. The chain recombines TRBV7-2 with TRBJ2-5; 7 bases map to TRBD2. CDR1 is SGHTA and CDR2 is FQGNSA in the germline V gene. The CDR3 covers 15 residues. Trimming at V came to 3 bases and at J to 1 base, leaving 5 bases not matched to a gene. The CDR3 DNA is TGTGCCAGCAGCTTCTACGTAGCGGGCCAAGAGACCCAGTACTTC. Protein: CASSFYVAGQETQYF.

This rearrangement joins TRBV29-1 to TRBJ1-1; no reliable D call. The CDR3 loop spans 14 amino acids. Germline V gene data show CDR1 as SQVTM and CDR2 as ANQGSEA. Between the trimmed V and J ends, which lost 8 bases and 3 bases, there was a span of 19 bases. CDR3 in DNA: TGCAGCCCTAACTCGGCCCCGAGGGACACTGAAGCTTTCTTT. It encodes CSPNSAPRDTEAFF.

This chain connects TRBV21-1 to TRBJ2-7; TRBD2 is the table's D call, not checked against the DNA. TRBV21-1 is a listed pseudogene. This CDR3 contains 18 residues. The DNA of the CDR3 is TGTGCCAGCAGCAAAGCGGCTAGCGCTTACATAAACGGTTACGAGCAGTACTTC. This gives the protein CASSKAASAYINGYEQYF.

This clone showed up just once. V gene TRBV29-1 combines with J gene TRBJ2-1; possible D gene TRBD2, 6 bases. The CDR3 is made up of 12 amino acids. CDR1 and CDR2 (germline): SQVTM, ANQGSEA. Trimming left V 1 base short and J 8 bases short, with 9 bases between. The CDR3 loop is CSVEAGVYEQFF. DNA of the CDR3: TGCAGCGTTGAAGCGGGGGTATATGAGCAGTTCTTC.

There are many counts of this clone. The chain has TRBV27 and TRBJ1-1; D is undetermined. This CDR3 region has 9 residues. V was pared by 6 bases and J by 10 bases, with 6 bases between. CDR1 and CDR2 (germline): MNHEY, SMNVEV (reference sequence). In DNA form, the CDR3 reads TGTGCCAGCAGCTACGGAGCTTTCTTT. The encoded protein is CASSYGAFF.

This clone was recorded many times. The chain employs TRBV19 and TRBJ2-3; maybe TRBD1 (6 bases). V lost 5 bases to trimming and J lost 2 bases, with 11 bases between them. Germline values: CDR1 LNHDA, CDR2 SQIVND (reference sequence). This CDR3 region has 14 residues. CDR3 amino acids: CASSLGTNTDTQYF. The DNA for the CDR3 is TGTGCCAGTAGTCTCGGGACAAACACAGATACGCAGTATTTT.

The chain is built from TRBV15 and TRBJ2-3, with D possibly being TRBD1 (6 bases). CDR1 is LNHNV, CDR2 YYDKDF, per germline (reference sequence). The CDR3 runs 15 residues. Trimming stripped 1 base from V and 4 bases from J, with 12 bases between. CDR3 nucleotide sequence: TGTGCCACCAGCAGAGCCAGGGGTGGTTCAGATACGCAGTATTTT. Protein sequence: CATSRARGGSDTQYF.

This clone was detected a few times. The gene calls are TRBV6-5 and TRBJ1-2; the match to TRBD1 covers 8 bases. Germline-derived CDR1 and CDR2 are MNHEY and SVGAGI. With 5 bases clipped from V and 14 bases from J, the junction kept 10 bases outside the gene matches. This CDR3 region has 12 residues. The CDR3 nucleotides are TGTGCCAGCAGTCCCCGGGACAGGCGCGTAACCTTC. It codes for CASSPRDRRVTF.

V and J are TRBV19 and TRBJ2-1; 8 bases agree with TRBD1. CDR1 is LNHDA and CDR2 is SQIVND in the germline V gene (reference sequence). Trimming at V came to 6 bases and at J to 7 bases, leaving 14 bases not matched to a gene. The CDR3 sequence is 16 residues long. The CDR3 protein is CASRRPGSGGINEQFF. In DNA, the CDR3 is TGTGCCAGTAGACGACCTGGCTCAGGGGGCATAAATGAGCAGTTCTTC.

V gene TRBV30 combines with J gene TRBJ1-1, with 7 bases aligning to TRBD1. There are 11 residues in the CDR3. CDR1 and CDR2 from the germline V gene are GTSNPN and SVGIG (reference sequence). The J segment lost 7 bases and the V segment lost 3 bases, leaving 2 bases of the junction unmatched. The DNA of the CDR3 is TGTGCCTGGAGACAGGGGAGTGAAGCTTTCTTT. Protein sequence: CAWRQGSEAFF.

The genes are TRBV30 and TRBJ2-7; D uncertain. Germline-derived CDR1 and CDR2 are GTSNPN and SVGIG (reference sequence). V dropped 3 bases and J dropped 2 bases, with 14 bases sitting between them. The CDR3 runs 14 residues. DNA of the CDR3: TGTGCCTGGAGCCCACCGAGTAGCCCCTACGAGCAGTACTTC. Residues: CAWSPPSSPYEQYF.

The CDR3 DNA follows: TGCGCCAGCAGCCAAGTATATCGGGCCAGGGGCAGCTCTGGGGCCAACGTCCTGACTTTC. It yields the protein CASSQVYRARGSSGANVLTF. The rearrangement links TRBV4-3 to TRBJ2-6; weak D call: TRBD1 (6 bases). The CDR3 sequence is 20 residues long. Germline lookup yields CDR1 LGHNA and CDR2 YSLEER. Trimming cost V 1 base and J 0 bases, with 19 bases left between them.